This entry features one T cell receptor (beta chain) sequence. What it binds is unknown. The sample is drawn from a study of untreated major depressive disorder. Notes on the study in general: TRBV05-01 (Vbeta 5.1) usage was higher in CD4+ T cells of depressed patients than controls. Three preselected Vbeta families were the sole sequencing comparisons.

From thawed PBMCs, CD4+ T cells were purified by negative selection. Using immunoSEQ multiplex PCR, the repertoire was profiled, and TCRdb retains in-frame clones only, with some absent. Among roughly 25,000 clones, 91% were seen once, and the ten largest hold roughly 0.7%. V gave up 5 bases and J gave up 2 bases, with 6 bases separating them. The CDR3 covers 11 residues. Germline V gene data show CDR1 as DFQATT and CDR2 as SNEGSKA (reference sequence). This clonotype was obtained from a woman in her thirties with major depressive disorder. V is TRBV20-1 and J is TRBJ1-1; D is undetermined. Material: CD4+ T cells from PBMCs. As DNA, the CDR3 is TGCAGTGCTCCGAGTAACACTGAAGCTTTCTTT. Amino acids: CSAPSNTEAFF.